This TCR beta chain was profiled in a study of patients and donors after allogeneic stem cell transplantation. A single record per CDR3 protein comes from TCRdb applying MiXCR to the RT-PCR reads. The table records approximately 410,000 distinct CDR3 sequences, 15% to 20% of them present only once. Germline V gene sequence: CDR1 SGHDN, CDR2 FVKESK. The CDR3 loop spans 16 amino acids. On this clonotype: At one boundary the junction diverges from the germline segment, which might be a read error.

The chain carries TRBV14 and TRBJ2-2; TRBD1 aligns across 7 bases. The origin of this receptor is a human donor who was either an allogeneic HSCT recipient or a stem cell or donor lymphocyte infusion donor (not recorded which). It is not recorded whose cells these are; they may come from a transplant donor. The sample was blood, either unsorted or a sorted T cell fraction (not recorded which). This CDR3 is CASSRRQGGVTGKLFF. CDR3 nucleotide sequence: TGTGCCAGCAGCCGGCGACAGGGTGGAGTGACCGGGAAGCTGTTTTTT. Looking up the rest from reference TRBV14 and TRBJ2-2 gives the full variable domain: EAGVTQFPSHSVIEKGQTVTLRCDPISGHDNLYWYRRVMGKEIKFLLHFVKESKQDESGMPNNRFLAERTGGTYSTLKVQPAELEDSGVYFCASSRRQGGVTGKLFFGEGSRLTVL.